These 13 T cell receptor beta chains were all obtained from the same sample, sequenced in a study of T cells expressing NK-cell markers. TCRdb reprocessed the 5' RACE reads and stores each CDR3 protein as one record, lacking DNA. Recorded here are hundreds of thousands of distinct CDR3 sequences; the top ten clones represent over 4%. Sequenced: blood T cells: a sorted CD56 or NKG2C T cell subset, CD4+ or CD8+ T cells, or bulk PBMC T cells (not recorded which). These receptor sequences come from a man aged 18-75 years in good health.

The gene calls are TRBV20-1 and TRBJ2-3; with no DNA, the TCRdb D assignment of TRBD1 cannot be verified. Germline V gene lookup returns CDR1 DFQATT and CDR2 SNEGSKA (reference sequence). CDR3 length equals 15 residues. This CDR3 reads CSVPRGGAITDTQYF.

The chain carries TRBV10-3 and TRBJ2-7; as DNA is missing, the TRBD2 call by TCRdb cannot be tested. CDR1 is ENHRY and CDR2 is SYGVKD in the germline V gene. This CDR3 region has 15 residues. The CDR3 loop reads CAISGGPQSSYEQYF.

The V call is TRBV6-5, the J call TRBJ2-2; the D call from TCRdb, TRBD1, cannot be confirmed without DNA. In germline, CDR1 is MNHEY, CDR2 SVGAGI. CDR3 length equals 15 residues. CDR3: CASSYYDRGPGELFF.

The chain links TRBV12-3 or TRBV12-4 to TRBJ2-3; there is no DNA to check the TCRdb D call of TRBD2. The CDR3 is made up of 17 amino acids. The CDR3 region is CASSLYAGGPRSDTQYF.

The chain links TRBV20-1 to TRBJ2-1; TCRdb reports TRBD2, a call that lacks DNA to check it against. Germline loops: CDR1 DFQATT, CDR2 SNEGSKA (reference sequence). The CDR3 is made up of 14 amino acids. The CDR3: CSAKKRGILNEQFF.

The genes are TRBV6-5 and TRBJ1-3. CDR3 length: 17 amino acids. Germline-derived CDR1 and CDR2 are MNHEY and SVGAGI. This CDR3 reads CASSYSAVEVVGNTIYF.

The chain carries TRBV4-1 and TRBJ2-3. This CDR3 comprises 18 residues. CDR1 is MGHRA and CDR2 is YSYEKL in the germline V gene. The CDR3 here is CASSQDFAGRGSTDTQYF.

CDR3 in amino acids: CAFSRGASNSPLHF. V gene TRBV30 combines with J gene TRBJ1-6; TCRdb outputs TRBD1, but without DNA this stays unchecked. Germline V lookup: CDR1 GTSNPN, CDR2 SVGIG (reference sequence). The CDR3 loop spans 14 amino acids.

The chain recombines TRBV12-3 or TRBV12-4 with TRBJ2-6; the TRBD1 assignment by TCRdb is unverifiable without DNA. CDR3 length: 17 amino acids. This CDR3 reads CASSKMTGGTGANVLTF.

The V and J genes are TRBV12-3 or TRBV12-4 and TRBJ1-5; the D call from TCRdb, TRBD1, cannot be confirmed without DNA. This CDR3 has 14 amino acids. Here the CDR3 reads CASKGQAGNQPQHF.

J is TRBJ2-7 and V is TRBV28; TCRdb indicates TRBD1, and absent DNA this call remains unverified. Germline CDR1 reads MDHEN; CDR2 reads SYDVKM. The CDR3 consists of 12 residues. CDR3 in amino acids: CASRQGGGEQYF.

The rearrangement joins TRBV11-3 to TRBJ2-3; TCRdb reports TRBD2, a call that lacks DNA to check it against. Germline V gene lookup returns CDR1 SGHNT and CDR2 YENEEA. There are 15 residues in the CDR3. This CDR3 reads CASSLGGEGTDTQYF.

J is TRBJ1-6 and V is TRBV28; TCRdb gives TRBD1 as the D gene, but with no DNA this cannot be confirmed. The V gene's germline CDR1 is MDHEN and CDR2 SYDVKM. The CDR3 contains 15 residues. CDR3 sequence: CASSTAGGYNSPLHF.